The next 23 T cell receptor beta chains were all read from a single sample in a study of blood T cell repertoires in COVID-19 (dated by TCRdb to about 2020). Library preparation was by the immunoSEQ multiplex PCR assay. TCRdb obtained this table from immuneACCESS and retained in-frame rearrangements with V and J assigned. These tables miss some clones; where compared with another copy, unresolved V genes account for less than half of the shortfall, and the remainder is unexplained. For this sample there are fewer than 400,000 clones; approximately 89% appear just once. Less than 6.5% of the sample rests with the top ten. The material sequenced was PBMCs or T cells enriched from blood (not recorded which). These receptors originate from a man aged 25-45 years who had recovered from COVID-19.

The chain couples TRBV5-6 to TRBJ2-7, with D perhaps matching TRBD2 (6 bases). The CDR3 is made up of 14 amino acids. The V gene's germline CDR1 is SGHDT and CDR2 YYEEEE. With 5 bases removed from V and 0 bases from J, the gap between germline ends came to 12 bases. DNA for the CDR3: TGTGCCAGCAGTTCCTGGACTACCTCCTACGAGCAGTACTTC. Translation gives CASSSWTTSYEQYF.

The chain employs TRBV19 and TRBJ1-2, with 9 bases aligning to TRBD1. Germline V lookup: CDR1 LNHDA, CDR2 SQIVND (reference sequence). The trim removed 6 bases at V and 4 bases at J, leaving 6 bases unmatched. CDR3 length equals 14 residues. The DNA of the CDR3 is TGTGCCAGTAGGGTTGGGACAGGGCCCTATGGCTACACCTTC. Translating gives CASRVGTGPYGYTF.

The V call is TRBV28, the J call TRBJ2-5; TRBD1 might be the D (5 bases). The V end was cut by 1 base, the J end by 6 bases, with 12 bases between. CDR1 is MDHEN and CDR2 is SYDVKM in the germline V gene. CDR3 length: 14 amino acids. The CDR3 loop reads CASSLLDRGQTQYF. CDR3 bases: TGTGCCAGCAGTTTATTGGATAGGGGCCAGACCCAGTACTTC.

This clone was found once. The chain couples TRBV5-1 to TRBJ2-7, with TRBD1 matching over 11 bases. The junction had 9 bases not matched to a gene; V was cut back by 7 bases and J by 3 bases. The CDR3 runs 15 residues. Per the germline V gene, CDR1 is SGHRS and CDR2 is YFSETQ. The CDR3 protein is CASGSPGTGGYEQYF. In DNA, the CDR3 is TGCGCCAGCGGTAGCCCCGGGACAGGGGGCTACGAGCAGTACTTC.

This chain links TRBV7-2 with TRBJ2-5; the match to TRBD2 covers 15 bases. CDR1 and CDR2 from the germline V gene are SGHTA and FQGNSA. With V trimmed by 4 bases and J by 7 bases, 7 bases remained unmatched. This CDR3 is built from 16 residues. CDR3 loop: CASSSGLAGGRGTQYF. CDR3 sequence (DNA): TGTGCCAGCAGCTCCGGACTAGCGGGGGGGCGTGGGACCCAGTACTTC.

This clone was detected only once. The V call is TRBV25-1, the J call TRBJ1-2; the D gene is possibly TRBD1 (6 bases). The V gene's germline CDR1 is MGHDK and CDR2 SYGVNS. The CDR3 is 13 amino acids. Trimming removed 2 bases from V and 4 bases from J, with 8 bases in between. This CDR3 reads CASSEQGSYGYTF. CDR3 nucleotides: TGTGCCAGCAGTGAACAGGGGAGCTATGGCTACACCTTC.

The chain links TRBV2 to TRBJ2-3; D is perhaps TRBD2 (6 bases). Germline V gene sequence: CDR1 SNHLY, CDR2 FYNNEI. The V end was cut by 1 base, the J end by 4 bases, with 9 bases between. This CDR3 is 14 amino acids long. DNA for the CDR3: TGTGCCAGCAGTGAAGGCCGCGGGGCAGATACGCAGTATTTT. This encodes CASSEGRGADTQYF.

The gene calls are TRBV7-8 and TRBJ2-7; D may be TRBD1 (5 bases). Germline V gene data show CDR1 as SGHVS and CDR2 as FQNEAQ. The CDR3 totals 13 residues. The V gene lost 3 bases and the J gene lost 2 bases, with 8 bases spanning the gap. DNA of the CDR3: TGTGCCAGCAGCTTGCCGACAGCCTACGAGCAGTACTTC. Its translation: CASSLPTAYEQYF.

V usage is TRBV5-6 and J usage is TRBJ1-1; 7 bases are shared with TRBD1. CDR1 and CDR2 (germline): SGHDT, YYEEEE. V lost 2 bases and J lost 4; bases outside the gene matches: 8. The CDR3 covers 15 residues. In DNA form, the CDR3 reads TGTGCCAGCAGCTTAAGTACAGGGGACGGCACTGAAGCTTTCTTT. Translating gives CASSLSTGDGTEAFF.

This chain links TRBV5-1 with TRBJ1-2; 9 bases map to TRBD1. The germline V gene encodes CDR1 SGHRS and CDR2 YFSETQ. V shed 3 bases and J 6 bases; nucleotides not matched to a gene: 6. CDR3 length equals 14 residues. The CDR3 nucleotides are TGCGCCAGCAGCTGGACAGGGGAATCGGATGGCTACACCTTC. This sequence encodes CASSWTGESDGYTF. The full variable domain, with the rest looked up from reference TRBV5-1 and TRBJ1-2, is KAGVTQTPRYLIKTRGQQVTLSCSPISGHRSVSWYQQTPGQGLQFLFEYFSETQRNKGNFPGRFSGRQFSNSRSEMNVSTLELGDSALYLCASSWTGESDGYTFGSGTRLTVV.

The chain is built from TRBV19 and TRBJ2-1, with D perhaps matching TRBD1 (8 bases). V lost 8 bases and J lost 1, with 33 bases in between. The CDR3 has 21 amino acids. Germline loops: CDR1 LNHDA, CDR2 SQIVND (reference sequence). This chain's CDR3 is CASEGQAQGGPVSRSYNEQFF. CDR3 nucleotide sequence: TGTGCCAGTGAGGGACAGGCGCAGGGGGGGCCAGTATCTCGATCCTACAATGAGCAGTTCTTC.

In the case of this clone: At the DNA level, this CDR3 is encoded by other sequences in the same sample as well. This chain uses TRBV5-1 with TRBJ2-7; TRBD2 is a possible D gene (6 bases). V was pared by 3 bases and J by 3 bases, with 13 bases between. Germline loops: CDR1 SGHRS, CDR2 YFSETQ. The CDR3 runs 14 residues. The CDR3 DNA sequence: TGCGCCAGCAGCTCAGGGACGGGAGTCTACGAGCAGTACTTC. It translates to CASSSGTGVYEQYF.

The chain has TRBV27 and TRBJ1-1, with D hard to call. The CDR3 has 13 amino acids. Germline V CDR1 and CDR2: MNHEY, SMNVEV (reference sequence). The germline V and J ends were trimmed by 3 bases and 4 bases, with 9 bases remaining between them. The CDR3 here is CASSFGGITEAFF. The DNA of the CDR3 is TGTGCCAGCAGTTTTGGAGGGATCACTGAAGCTTTCTTT.

CDR3 amino acids: CASSSQGFSDNSPLHF. The CDR3 nucleotides read TGTGCCAGCAGTTCCCAGGGTTTCTCGGATAATTCACCCCTCCACTTT. The gene calls are TRBV11-2 and TRBJ1-6; D possibly corresponds to TRBD1 (5 bases). Germline V gene lookup returns CDR1 SGHAT and CDR2 FQNNGV. This CDR3 is built from 16 residues. The V end was cut by 6 bases, the J end by 5 bases, with 17 bases between.

This clone occurred once. This chain joins TRBV7-9 and TRBJ2-5, with D perhaps TRBD2 (6 bases). With 1 base removed from V and 1 base from J, the gap between germline ends came to 13 bases. This CDR3 spans 16 amino acids. Germline V gene sequence: CDR1 SEHNR, CDR2 FQNEAQ (reference sequence). CDR3 sequence: CASSLGLPRGQETQYF. The CDR3 nucleotides read TGTGCCAGCAGCTTAGGTCTTCCGCGGGGCCAAGAGACCCAGTACTTC.

V gene TRBV12-5 combines with J gene TRBJ1-1; D not certain. CDR1 is LGHNT, CDR2 FRNRAP, per germline. Trimming removed 1 base at V and 0 bases at J, with 12 bases between. This CDR3 spans 16 amino acids. CDR3 coding DNA: TGTGCTAGTGGTTTGGCGACAAACATAATGAACACTGAAGCTTTCTTT. It specifies CASGLATNIMNTEAFF.

V and J are TRBV6-6 and TRBJ1-6, with 9 positions matching TRBD1. The CDR3 spans 15 residues. The V gene end was trimmed by 6 bases and the J gene end by 10 bases; junction bases not matched to a gene: 10. CDR1 and CDR2 (germline): MNHNY, SVGAGI (reference sequence). The CDR3 loop is CASSRGQGLTSPLHF. In DNA form, the CDR3 reads TGTGCCAGCAGCCGGGGACAGGGACTTACATCACCCCTCCACTTT.

This clone was seen once. V gene TRBV11-3 combines with J gene TRBJ2-3; maybe TRBD1 (6 bases). The germline V gene encodes CDR1 SGHNT and CDR2 YENEEA. The CDR3 consists of 14 residues. V lost 5 bases and J lost 6, with 15 bases in between. CDR3 DNA: TGTGCCAGCAGCCAGGGCAGGGGTTCGGATACGCAGTATTTT. Its protein product is CASSQGRGSDTQYF.

The CDR3: CASAGVDYGYTF. The CDR3 DNA reads as TGTGCCAGCGCAGGGGTTGACTATGGCTACACCTTC. The J gene is TRBJ1-2, the V gene TRBV18, with D perhaps TRBD1 (6 bases). Germline assignment: CDR1 KGHSH and CDR2 LQKENI. This CDR3 has 12 residues. V gave up 8 bases and J gave up 3 bases, with 10 bases separating them.

The chain recombines TRBV5-6 with TRBJ2-4, with 9 bases that match TRBD2. The CDR3 consists of 17 residues. Losses at the gene ends were 0 bases for V and 2 bases for J; bases not matched to a gene: 6. Germline V gene sequence: CDR1 SGHDT, CDR2 YYEEEE. Written as DNA, the CDR3 is TGTGCCAGCAGCTTGGCGGGACTAGCCCTAACCAAAAACATTCAGTACTTC. This sequence encodes CASSLAGLALTKNIQYF.

The V gene is TRBV19, the J gene TRBJ1-2; D unresolved. This CDR3 comprises 16 residues. V lost 5 bases to trimming and J lost 5 bases, with 21 bases between them. Germline-derived CDR1 and CDR2 are LNHDA and SQIVND (reference sequence). CDR3 in amino acids: CASSEGVFGGLYGYTF. The CDR3 DNA reads TGTGCCAGTAGTGAGGGTGTGTTCGGCGGATTATATGGCTACACCTTC.

The rearrangement links TRBV28 to TRBJ1-6; D is uncertain. The CDR3 extends over 12 amino acids. V lost 6 bases to trimming and J lost 8 bases, with 8 bases between them. Germline assignment: CDR1 MDHEN and CDR2 SYDVKM. CDR3 in amino acids: CASSLTDSPLHF. Here the CDR3 DNA reads TGTGCCAGCAGCCTAACGGATTCACCCCTCCACTTT.

This chain links TRBV18 with TRBJ1-3; D is unresolved. CDR3 length: 16 amino acids. Germline V lookup: CDR1 KGHSH, CDR2 LQKENI. The V end lost 3 bases, the J end lost 2 bases, and 14 bases lay between the germline ends. The CDR3 DNA sequence: TGTGCCAGCTCACCCTGGACTGAATTAACTGGAAACACCATATATTTT. It codes for CASSPWTELTGNTIYF.